These 32 T cell receptor beta chains were all obtained from the same sample, sequenced in a study of cytomegalovirus exposure and HLA in healthy donors. PCR amplification relied on 60 Vbeta primers (plus 13 Jbeta primers). Data came from immunoSEQ multiplex PCR; TCRdb stores just in-frame clones and leaves some out. This table holds around 200,000 clones, 75% to 90% found once. The material sequenced was PBMCs. The receptors originated from a woman under 40 in good health and CMV-seronegative.

This sequence joins TRBV2 and TRBJ2-3; D remains unclear. CDR1 and CDR2 (germline): SNHLY, FYNNEI. V was pared by 4 bases and J by 3 bases, with 5 bases between. The CDR3 length is 12 residues. The CDR3 protein is CASSVMTDTQYF. The CDR3 region has the DNA TGTGCCAGCAGTGTAATGACAGATACGCAGTATTTT.

The genes are TRBV5-4 and TRBJ2-2; D is ambiguous. The germline V and J ends were trimmed by 4 bases and 5 bases, with 12 bases remaining between them. CDR1 SGHNT and CDR2 YYREEE come from the germline V gene (reference sequence). This CDR3 has 14 amino acids. The CDR3 region is CASSAPLETGELFF. The CDR3, as DNA: TGTGCCAGCAGCGCCCCCCTAGAGACCGGGGAGCTGTTTTTT.

This clone has only one observation. The chain carries TRBV15 and TRBJ2-7; possibly TRBD1 for D (6 bases). V dropped 2 bases and J dropped 3 bases, with 17 bases sitting between them. The length of the CDR3 is 16 residues. Germline CDR1 is LNHNV and CDR2 is YYDKDF (reference sequence). The CDR3 DNA sequence: TGTGCCACCAGCAGACCAACTCCGGGACATCTCTACGAGCAGTACTTC. This gives the protein CATSRPTPGHLYEQYF.

In nucleotides, the CDR3 is TGTGCCAGCAAAAAAGCGGGAGTGGGGGACGGGGAGCTGTTTTTT. Translating gives CASKKAGVGDGELFF. This chain uses TRBV27 with TRBJ2-2; 8 bases line up with TRBD2. This CDR3 is 15 amino acids long. The V gene's germline CDR1 is MNHEY and CDR2 SMNVEV (reference sequence). Trimming removed 7 bases from V and 7 bases from J; junction bases left unmatched: 11.

The genes are TRBV9 and TRBJ2-4, with 9 bases identical to TRBD2. V trimming: 3 bases; J trimming: 10 bases; junction bases outside the gene matches: 5. The germline V gene encodes CDR1 SGDLS and CDR2 YYNGEE. There are 13 residues in the CDR3. CDR3 protein: CASSGRTSAIQYF. The CDR3 bases are TGTGCCAGCAGCGGAAGGACTAGCGCTATTCAGTACTTC.

The chain uses TRBV6-5 and TRBJ1-2; 8 bases agree with TRBD1. Germline lookup yields CDR1 MNHEY and CDR2 SVGAGI. The J segment lost 8 bases and the V segment lost 7 bases, leaving 6 bases of the junction unmatched. This CDR3 has 12 residues. Here the CDR3 reads CASTQGAGGYTF. DNA of the CDR3: TGTGCCAGCACCCAGGGGGCAGGCGGCTACACCTTC.

The chain links TRBV7-2 to TRBJ2-7, with 16 bases lining up with TRBD2. Germline lookup yields CDR1 SGHTA and CDR2 FQGNSA. V lost 5 bases and J lost 2; bases outside the gene matches: 6. The CDR3 consists of 17 residues. Here the CDR3 DNA reads TGTGCCAGCAGCCACCCCGGGACTAGCGGGAGGGCCTACGAGCAGTACTTC. Translated, it gives CASSHPGTSGRAYEQYF.

The V call is TRBV11-2, the J call TRBJ2-5, with 8 bases identical to TRBD2. V shed 1 base and J 4 bases; nucleotides not matched to a gene: 8. Germline CDR1 reads SGHAT; CDR2 reads FQNNGV. This CDR3 has 16 residues. This CDR3 is CASSLGLSGGAETQYF. For the CDR3, the DNA is TGTGCCAGCAGCTTAGGCCTCAGCGGGGGAGCAGAGACCCAGTACTTC.

This chain uses TRBV28 with TRBJ1-6, with a possible D match to TRBD1 (5 bases). This CDR3 spans 16 amino acids. The germline gives CDR1 MDHEN, CDR2 SYDVKM. Trimming shortened V by 3 bases and J by 7 bases, and 16 bases separated the two germline ends. CDR3 in DNA: TGTGCCAGCAGTTTGGGGCCGACTTCGCGGAATTCACCCCTCCACTTT. As protein: CASSLGPTSRNSPLHF.

V usage is TRBV6-1 and J usage is TRBJ1-5, with 7 bases fitting TRBD1. The CDR3 is made up of 19 amino acids. V trimming: 5 bases; J trimming: 4 bases; junction bases outside the gene matches: 20. Germline CDR1 is MNHNS and CDR2 is SASEGT. The CDR3 nucleotides read TGTGCCAGCAGTCAAGGCCCCCCGACAGGGAATTTTCGAAATCAGCCCCAGCATTTT. It encodes CASSQGPPTGNFRNQPQHF.

This chain joins TRBV19 and TRBJ1-5, with D hard to call. From germline, CDR1 is LNHDA and CDR2 SQIVND (reference sequence). Trimming stripped 7 bases from V and 9 bases from J, with 13 bases between. This CDR3 is built from 12 residues. The chain's CDR3 is CASNRLGRPQHF. DNA for the CDR3: TGTGCCAGTAATCGCTTAGGGAGGCCCCAGCATTTT.

This sequence joins TRBV7-9 and TRBJ2-2; D is ambiguous. The germline V gene encodes CDR1 SEHNR and CDR2 FQNEAQ (reference sequence). Trimming took off 3 bases at V and 2 bases at J, with 10 bases between the two ends. There are 15 residues in the CDR3. CDR3 in amino acids: CASSLVSANTGELFF. The CDR3 nucleotides read TGTGCCAGCAGCTTGGTCAGCGCCAACACCGGGGAGCTGTTTTTT.

Here the CDR3 reads CASSLGGNIGETQYF. The CDR3 DNA sequence: TGTGCCAGCAGCTTAGGAGGGAATATAGGGGAGACCCAGTACTTC. V gene TRBV11-3 combines with J gene TRBJ2-5, with D maybe TRBD2 (5 bases). Germline-derived CDR1 and CDR2 are SGHNT and YENEEA. This CDR3 contains 15 residues. V gave up 1 base and J gave up 5 bases, with 14 bases separating them.

This rearrangement joins TRBV5-1 to TRBJ1-1; 11 bases map to TRBD1. J lost 1 base, V lost 3 bases, and 2 bases had no gene match. Per the germline V gene, CDR1 is SGHRS and CDR2 is YFSETQ. There are 15 residues in the CDR3. In DNA, the CDR3 is TGCGCCAGCAGCTGGACAGGGGGCGGGAACACTGAAGCTTTCTTT. Protein sequence: CASSWTGGGNTEAFF.

DNA for the CDR3: TGTGCCATCAGTGAGCACCGGGACAGGGTAGCTAGCGGGCCCCCCAATGAGCAGTTCTTC. Translation gives CAISEHRDRVASGPPNEQFF. This rearrangement joins TRBV10-3 to TRBJ2-1, with a weak D call TRBD1 (9 bases). In germline, CDR1 is ENHRY, CDR2 SYGVKD. V was cut by 2 bases and J by 6 bases, with 29 bases left in between. The CDR3 is made up of 20 amino acids.

The gene calls are TRBV2 and TRBJ2-7, with a tentative D call TRBD2 (6 bases). Germline V lookup: CDR1 SNHLY, CDR2 FYNNEI. Trimming removed 6 bases at V and 0 bases at J, with 12 bases between. The CDR3 is 14 amino acids. CDR3 nucleotides: TGTGCCAGCAGGCCGGGACTGCACTCCTACGAGCAGTACTTC. This encodes CASRPGLHSYEQYF.

The V and J genes are TRBV10-2 and TRBJ1-5; maybe TRBD1 (6 bases). Germline-derived CDR1 and CDR2 are WSHSY and SAAADI. With 10 bases removed from V and 2 bases from J, the gap between germline ends came to 9 bases. The CDR3 contains 12 residues. The CDR3 DNA reads TGCGCCACCTACAGGGGCAATCAGCCCCAGCATTTT. Encoded protein: CATYRGNQPQHF.

The chain carries TRBV6-1 and TRBJ2-7; TRBD1 matches 8 bases. V gave up 6 bases and J gave up 2 bases; unmatched junction bases: 9. The length of the CDR3 is 15 residues. Germline V gives CDR1 MNHNS, CDR2 SASEGT. Here the CDR3 DNA reads TGTGCCAGCAGCCCCCGGGACAGGTCTACCTACGAGCAGTACTTC. Translation gives CASSPRDRSTYEQYF.

V and J are TRBV6-1 and TRBJ1-1, with 8 bases matching TRBD1. This CDR3 contains 15 residues. The germline gives CDR1 MNHNS, CDR2 SASEGT. Trimming at V came to 10 bases and at J to 5 bases, leaving 15 bases not matched to a gene. CDR3 amino acids: CATVLQGVEMTEAFF. The CDR3 DNA is TGTGCCACGGTCCTACAGGGGGTTGAGATGACTGAAGCTTTCTTT.

The chain recombines TRBV5-6 with TRBJ1-5; D is uncertain. Germline V gene sequence: CDR1 SGHDT, CDR2 YYEEEE. V shed 2 bases and J shed 5 bases, with 5 bases lying between them. This CDR3 is built from 12 residues. The CDR3 sequence is CASSLLDQPQHF. For the CDR3, the DNA is TGTGCCAGCAGCTTATTAGATCAGCCCCAGCATTTT.

CDR3 DNA: TGTGCCAGCAGTCAAAGGACTAGCGGGAGGAGCCACGAGCAGTACTTC. Its translation: CASSQRTSGRSHEQYF. The V and J genes are TRBV28 and TRBJ2-7, with 14 positions matching TRBD2. Germline V gene lookup returns CDR1 MDHEN and CDR2 SYDVKM. V gave up 5 bases and J gave up 5 bases; unmatched junction bases: 8. This CDR3 spans 16 amino acids.

The rearrangement joins TRBV19 to TRBJ2-7, with 7 bases matching TRBD2. V shed 1 base and J 4 bases; nucleotides not matched to a gene: 7. The germline CDR1 and CDR2 sequences are LNHDA and SQIVND (reference sequence). The CDR3 consists of 15 residues. In DNA, the CDR3 is TGTGCCAGTAGTATAGGCAGCGGGACTGAGTACGAGCAGTACTTC. It encodes CASSIGSGTEYEQYF.

V and J are TRBV4-1 and TRBJ2-1, with D possibly being TRBD1 (6 bases). The germline gives CDR1 MGHRA, CDR2 YSYEKL. This CDR3 contains 18 residues. The germline V and J ends were trimmed by 6 bases and 1 base, with 22 bases remaining between them. The DNA for the CDR3 is TGCGCCAGCAGGAGGTACCTTCCAGGGGTTCAATCCTACAATGAGCAGTTCTTC. Its translation: CASRRYLPGVQSYNEQFF.

A single count supports this clone. This sequence joins TRBV4-2 and TRBJ2-3, with 11 bases that match TRBD2. The V and J ends lost 3 bases and 7 bases, in that order; junction bases with no gene match: 12. The CDR3 is 17 residues long. Per germline, CDR1 LGHNA and CDR2 YNFKEQ. The CDR3 DNA is TGTGCCAGCAGCCACCCCAGGGCCCTAGCGGGGGGAAATACGCAGTATTTT. It specifies CASSHPRALAGGNTQYF.

The gene calls are TRBV7-3 and TRBJ2-2; 7 bases match TRBD1. The CDR3 contains 15 residues. J lost 0 bases, V lost 4 bases, and 2 bases had no gene match. Germline CDR1 and CDR2: SGHTA and FQGTGA. The CDR3 DNA reads as TGTGCCAGCAGCTGGGGGACAGCGAACACCGGGGAGCTGTTTTTT. Encoded protein: CASSWGTANTGELFF.

The CDR3 is CASGRAGEGNTIYF. DNA for the CDR3: TGTGCCAGCGGACGGGCAGGGGAAGGAAACACCATATATTTT. The chain couples TRBV7-8 to TRBJ1-3; D perhaps matches TRBD1 (6 bases). The CDR3 totals 14 residues. Germline values: CDR1 SGHVS, CDR2 FQNEAQ. The V end was cut by 8 bases, the J end by 4 bases, with 15 bases between.

The table lists this clone with a count of one. The V gene is TRBV18, the J gene TRBJ2-3, with D possibly TRBD2 on 6 matching bases. The CDR3 extends over 12 amino acids. V lost 6 bases, J lost 4 bases, and 8 bases lay in between. The germline V gene encodes CDR1 KGHSH and CDR2 LQKENI. In DNA, the CDR3 is TGTGCCAGCTCGCGGAGGGCAGATACGCAGTATTTT. This gives the protein CASSRRADTQYF.

V usage is TRBV29-1 and J usage is TRBJ1-1; maybe TRBD1 (5 bases). The CDR3 is made up of 13 amino acids. The germline V gene encodes CDR1 SQVTM and CDR2 ANQGSEA. Trimming removed 7 bases from V and 5 bases from J, with 17 bases in between. The CDR3 nucleotides are TGCAGCGCTGGCATGGGGGGAAGGACTGAAGCTTTCTTT. Translating it yields CSAGMGGRTEAFF.

This clone was detected only once. In nucleotides, the CDR3 is TGTGCCAGCAGTGGGCCGACAGGGGTGAACACTGAAGCTTTCTTT. Its protein product is CASSGPTGVNTEAFF. The V gene is TRBV6-1, the J gene TRBJ1-1; 8 nucleotides match TRBD1. Per the germline V gene, CDR1 is MNHNS and CDR2 is SASEGT. J lost 0 bases, V lost 4 bases, and 4 bases had no gene match. This CDR3 region has 15 residues.

This clone appeared a few times. The chain is built from TRBV6-1 and TRBJ2-7, with D hard to call. Per germline, CDR1 MNHNS and CDR2 SASEGT. The length of the CDR3 is 12 residues. V was cut by 3 bases and J by 0 bases, with 3 bases left in between. The CDR3 here is CASSDLSYEQYF. Here the CDR3 DNA reads TGTGCCAGCAGTGATCTCTCCTACGAGCAGTACTTC.

Notes on this clone: A junction end diverges from the germline sequence, so it may reflect a read error. The chain combines TRBV7-7 with TRBJ2-5, with D unresolved. The germline CDR1 and CDR2 sequences are SSHAT and FNYEAQ (reference sequence). CDR3 length equals 13 residues. In DNA form, the CDR3 reads TGTGCTAGCAGCTTAGATCCTCGGGAGACCCAGTACTTC. Translated: CASSLDPRETQYF.

The chain uses TRBV7-9 and TRBJ2-3; 7 nucleotides agree with TRBD2. CDR1 SEHNR and CDR2 FQNEAQ come from the germline V gene (reference sequence). V shed 3 bases and J 6 bases; nucleotides not matched to a gene: 12. This CDR3 comprises 16 residues. The CDR3 is CASSFGLGEWADTQYF. Here the CDR3 DNA reads TGTGCCAGCAGCTTCGGACTAGGGGAATGGGCGGATACGCAGTATTTT.